This TCR beta chain is from a study of control samples from healthy donors and cancer patients. This CDR3 comprises 13 residues. The V gene lost 3 bases and the J gene lost 6 bases, with 10 bases spanning the gap. Germline lookup yields CDR1 SGHTA and CDR2 FQGNSA. The table lists this clone with a few counts. Libraries were prepared by immunoSEQ multiplex PCR; TCRdb keeps only in-frame clonotypes and omits some of them. The table lists about 35,000 clones, 85% to 95% of them singletons, with about 1.5% in the top ten. This TCR came from a man aged 40-50 years with colorectal cancer. The chain links TRBV7-2 to TRBJ2-3; D is unclear. The specimen was PBMCs. The CDR3 bases are TGTGCCAGCAGCTTCATCGGGTTGGATACGCAGTATTTT. Translated: CASSFIGLDTQYF.